The entry below gives a single T cell receptor beta chain sequence along with its context. Its antigen is as yet unknown. The sample is drawn from a study of T-cell reconstitution after alpha-beta-depleted transplantation in children. CDR3 length: 11 amino acids. The V gene's germline CDR1 is SQVTM and CDR2 ANQGSEA. V was shortened by 4 bases and J by 1 base, with 5 bases between the two germline ends. A library of TCRbeta sequences, prepared with unique molecular identifiers, was generated. Each CDR3 protein is one row after TCRdb ran MiXCR on the PCR reads. The repertoire holds about 240,000 distinct CDR3 sequences, about 25% seen once, with 2.6% in the top ten. General observations from the study: Several patients had high TCRbeta diversity at day 60; it came from surviving recipient T cells and thymic progenitors. The authors attributed T-cell counts and diversity one year after transplant mostly to newly produced T cells. Reportedly, roughly two months post-transplant, alpha-beta T cells arose from several hundred expanded graft clones.

The rearrangement uses TRBV29-1 and TRBJ2-7; D remains unclear. The sequences come from PBMCs, collected before TCRalphabeta/CD19-depleted stem cell transplant. The source is a girl aged 2 to 9 with Fanconi anemia, due to receive a stem cell transplant. The CDR3 region has the DNA TGCAGCGTTGCGGAATCCTACGAGCAGTACTTC. Its protein is CSVAESYEQYF.